The source of this T cell receptor beta chain is a study of shared clonotypes between healthy human individuals. Study findings and constraints: Among non-shared clonotypes, generation probabilities were lower than among those shared by all four donors.

Worth noting for this clone: Antigen specificity is unknown.

The CDR3 is made up of 14 amino acids. V shed 8 bases and J 2 bases; nucleotides not matched to a gene: 7. Per germline, CDR1 MNHEY and CDR2 SVGAGI. Deep-level running was used for the assay. Assay used: immunoSEQ multiplex PCR; TCRdb lists only in-frame clones, some missing. The sample carries 2 million to 3 million clones, around nine tenths recorded once. The gene calls are TRBV6-5 and TRBJ2-7, with 9 positions matching TRBD2. The sequenced sample was naive CD4+ T cells sorted from blood. As to subset: CD45RA+ positively selected. The origin of this receptor is a man in his late teens or twenties in good health. DNA for the CDR3: TGTGCCAGCCACAGGACTAGCGCGACCTACGAGCAGTACTTC. This gives the protein CASHRTSATYEQYF.